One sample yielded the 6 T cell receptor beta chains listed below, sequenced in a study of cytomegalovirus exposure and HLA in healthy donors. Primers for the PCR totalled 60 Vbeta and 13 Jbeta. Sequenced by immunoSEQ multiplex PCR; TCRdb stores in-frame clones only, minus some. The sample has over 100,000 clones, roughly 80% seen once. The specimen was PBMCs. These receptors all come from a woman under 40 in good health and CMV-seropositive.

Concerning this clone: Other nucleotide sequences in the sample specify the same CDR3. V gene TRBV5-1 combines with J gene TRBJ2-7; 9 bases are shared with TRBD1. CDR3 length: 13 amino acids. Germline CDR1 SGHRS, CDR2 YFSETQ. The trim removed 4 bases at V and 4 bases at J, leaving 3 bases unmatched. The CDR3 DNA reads TGCGCCAGCAGCACCGGACAGGGGTACGAGCAGTACTTC. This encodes CASSTGQGYEQYF. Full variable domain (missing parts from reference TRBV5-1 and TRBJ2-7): KAGVTQTPRYLIKTRGQQVTLSCSPISGHRSVSWYQQTPGQGLQFLFEYFSETQRNKGNFPGRFSGRQFSNSRSEMNVSTLELGDSALYLCASSTGQGYEQYFGPGTRLTVT.

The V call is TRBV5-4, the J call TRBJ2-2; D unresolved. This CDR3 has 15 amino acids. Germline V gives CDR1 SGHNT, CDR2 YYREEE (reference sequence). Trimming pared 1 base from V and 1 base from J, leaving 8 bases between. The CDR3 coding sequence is TGTGCCAGCAGCTTGTGGCAGGTGAACACCGGGGAGCTGTTTTTT. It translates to CASSLWQVNTGELFF.

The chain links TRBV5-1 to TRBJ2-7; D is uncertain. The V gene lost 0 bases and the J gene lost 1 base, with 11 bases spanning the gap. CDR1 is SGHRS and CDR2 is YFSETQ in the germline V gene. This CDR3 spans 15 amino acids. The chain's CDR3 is CASSLVFGLSYEQYF. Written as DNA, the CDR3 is TGCGCCAGCAGCTTGGTCTTTGGGCTATCCTACGAGCAGTACTTC. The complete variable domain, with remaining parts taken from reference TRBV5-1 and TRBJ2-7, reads KAGVTQTPRYLIKTRGQQVTLSCSPISGHRSVSWYQQTPGQGLQFLFEYFSETQRNKGNFPGRFSGRQFSNSRSEMNVSTLELGDSALYLCASSLVFGLSYEQYFGPGTRLTVT.

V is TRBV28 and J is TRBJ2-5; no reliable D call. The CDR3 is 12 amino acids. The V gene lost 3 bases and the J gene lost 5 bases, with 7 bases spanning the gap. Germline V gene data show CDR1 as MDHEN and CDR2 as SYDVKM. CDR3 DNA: TGTGCCAGCAGTTTGGCGGTTGAGACCCAGTACTTC. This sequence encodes CASSLAVETQYF.

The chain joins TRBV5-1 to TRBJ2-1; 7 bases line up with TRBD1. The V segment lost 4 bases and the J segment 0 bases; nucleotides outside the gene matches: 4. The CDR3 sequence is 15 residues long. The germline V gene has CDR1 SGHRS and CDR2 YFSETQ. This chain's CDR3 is CASSRGQSSYNEQFF. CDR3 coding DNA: TGCGCCAGCAGCAGGGGACAGAGCTCCTACAATGAGCAGTTCTTC.

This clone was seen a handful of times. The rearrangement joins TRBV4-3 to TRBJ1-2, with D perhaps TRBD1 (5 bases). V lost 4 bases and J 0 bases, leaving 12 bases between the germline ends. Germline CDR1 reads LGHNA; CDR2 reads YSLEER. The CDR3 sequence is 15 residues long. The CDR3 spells CASSPGGSPNYGYTF. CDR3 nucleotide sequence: TGCGCCAGCAGCCCGGGGGGGAGTCCTAACTATGGCTACACCTTC.